Listed here are 12 T cell receptor beta chains from one sample, sequenced in a study of circulating and synovial CD4+ cells in juvenile arthritis. Produced via immunoSEQ multiplex PCR; TCRdb's table is partial and in-frame only. The data contain about 3,600 clones, about 87% of them seen just once; the ten biggest clones take up roughly 3.3%. The specimen was CD4+ T cells from synovial fluid. The receptors here all came from a human donor with juvenile idiopathic arthritis.

This chain connects TRBV19 to TRBJ1-5, with D perhaps matching TRBD1 (6 bases). The CDR3 contains 13 residues. Germline V CDR1 and CDR2: LNHDA, SQIVND (reference sequence). Trimming left V 7 bases short and J 3 bases short, with 10 bases between. This CDR3 is CASKQGFNQPQHF. In nucleotides, the CDR3 is TGTGCCAGTAAGCAGGGGTTCAATCAGCCCCAGCATTTT.

The chain combines TRBV6-5 with TRBJ1-2; 8 positions match TRBD1. The germline V gene has CDR1 MNHEY and CDR2 SVGAGI. Germline trimming cut 5 bases from V and 8 bases from J; bases unmatched to any gene: 7. The CDR3 runs 13 residues. The CDR3: CASSKGQGLGYTF. The CDR3 nucleotides are TGTGCCAGCAGTAAAGGACAGGGACTGGGCTACACCTTC.

The V gene is TRBV11-2, the J gene TRBJ2-5, with D perhaps matching TRBD1 (7 bases). CDR1 and CDR2 from the germline V gene are SGHAT and FQNNGV. This CDR3 is built from 12 residues. V was trimmed by 10 bases and J by 6 bases, leaving 15 bases between them. The CDR3 reads CATGDSAQTQYF. DNA for the CDR3: TGTGCCACGGGGGACAGCGCGCAGACCCAGTACTTC.

The sample holds one count of this clone. CDR3 region: CASSITSRETQYF. CDR3 nucleotides: TGTGCCAGTAGTATAACTAGCAGGGAGACCCAGTACTTC. V usage is TRBV19 and J usage is TRBJ2-5, with a possible D match to TRBD2 (6 bases). Trimming cost V 2 bases and J 5 bases, with 9 bases left between them. CDR3 size: 13 residues. Germline V CDR1 and CDR2: LNHDA, SQIVND (reference sequence).

The chain employs TRBV30 and TRBJ2-5, with 11 nucleotides matching TRBD2. Germline CDR1 reads GTSNPN; CDR2 reads SVGIG (reference sequence). V shed 3 bases, J shed 5 bases, and the junction held 5 bases outside the gene matches. This CDR3 spans 14 amino acids. This CDR3 reads CAWRLAGGRETQYF. The CDR3 DNA is TGTGCCTGGAGGTTAGCGGGAGGGAGGGAGACCCAGTACTTC.

The chain has TRBV5-5 and TRBJ2-3, with 9 positions matching TRBD2. The CDR3 loop spans 16 amino acids. Looked up from germline, CDR1 is SGHKS and CDR2 is YYEKEE (reference sequence). Trimming cost V 0 bases and J 1 base; bases outside gene matches: 3. DNA for the CDR3: TGTGCCAGCAGCTTGGGGGGACTAGCAGGCACAGATACGCAGTATTTT. Encoded protein: CASSLGGLAGTDTQYF.

Remarks on this clone: The sample carries other DNA sequences with the same CDR3. The chain has TRBV30 and TRBJ1-6; D uncertain. The V end was cut by 0 bases, the J end by 1 base, with 7 bases between. CDR3 length: 15 residues. Germline V lookup: CDR1 GTSNPN, CDR2 SVGIG (reference sequence). CDR3 bases: TGTGCCTGGAGTGTCCCGGGTTCCTATAATTCACCCCTCCACTTT. This sequence encodes CAWSVPGSYNSPLHF. The whole variable domain, filled in from reference TRBV30 and TRBJ1-6, reads SQTIHQWPATLVQPVGSPLSLECTVEGTSNPNLYWYRQAAGRGLQLLFYSVGIGQISSEVPQNLSASRPQDRQFILSSKKLLLSDSGFYLCAWSVPGSYNSPLHFGNGTRLTVT.

V is TRBV5-1 and J is TRBJ2-5; tentatively, D is TRBD2 (7 bases). CDR1 SGHRS and CDR2 YFSETQ come from the germline V gene. CDR3 size: 14 residues. The ends were cut back, 4 bases at V and 4 bases at J, with 14 bases in the middle. CDR3 in amino acids: CASSAQGRGETQYF. CDR3 nucleotide sequence: TGCGCCAGCAGCGCTCAGGGGAGGGGAGAGACCCAGTACTTC.

The chain has TRBV2 and TRBJ1-2; D remains unclear. The CDR3 runs to 13 residues. Trimming removed 6 bases from V and 7 bases from J, with 15 bases in between. The germline CDR1 and CDR2 sequences are SNHLY and FYNNEI. The CDR3 DNA reads TGTGCCAGCAGGCCGGGAAGGGCCGGTGGCTACACCTTC. It is translated as CASRPGRAGGYTF.

J is TRBJ2-1 and V is TRBV28; 8 nucleotides agree with TRBD1. This CDR3 contains 13 residues. Germline trimming cut 2 bases from V and 11 bases from J; bases unmatched to any gene: 5. Germline V gene lookup returns CDR1 MDHEN and CDR2 SYDVKM. This CDR3 is CASSLPTGAKQFF. In DNA, the CDR3 is TGTGCCAGCAGTTTACCGACAGGGGCCAAGCAGTTCTTC.

The chain recombines TRBV7-2 with TRBJ2-5, with D uncertain. This CDR3 comprises 12 residues. Germline values: CDR1 SGHTA, CDR2 FQGNSA. Trimming took off 4 bases at V and 2 bases at J, with 5 bases between the two ends. CDR3 nucleotide sequence: TGTGCCAGCAGCTACCAGCAAGAGACCCAGTACTTC. This gives the protein CASSYQQETQYF. Full variable domain (rest looked up from reference TRBV7-2 and TRBJ2-5): GAGVSQSPSNKVTEKGKDVELRCDPISGHTALYWYRQSLGQGLEFLIYFQGNSAPDKSGLPSDRFSAERTGGSVSTLTIQRTQQEDSAVYLCASSYQQETQYFGPGTRLLVL.

The chain couples TRBV6-5 to TRBJ1-1; possibly TRBD1 for D (6 bases). This CDR3 spans 15 amino acids. V shed 6 bases and J shed 3 bases, with 17 bases lying between them. Germline CDR1 reads MNHEY; CDR2 reads SVGAGI. The CDR3 protein is CASRRQVLTDTEAFF. The CDR3 DNA sequence: TGTGCCAGCAGACGACAGGTCCTTACGGACACTGAAGCTTTCTTT.